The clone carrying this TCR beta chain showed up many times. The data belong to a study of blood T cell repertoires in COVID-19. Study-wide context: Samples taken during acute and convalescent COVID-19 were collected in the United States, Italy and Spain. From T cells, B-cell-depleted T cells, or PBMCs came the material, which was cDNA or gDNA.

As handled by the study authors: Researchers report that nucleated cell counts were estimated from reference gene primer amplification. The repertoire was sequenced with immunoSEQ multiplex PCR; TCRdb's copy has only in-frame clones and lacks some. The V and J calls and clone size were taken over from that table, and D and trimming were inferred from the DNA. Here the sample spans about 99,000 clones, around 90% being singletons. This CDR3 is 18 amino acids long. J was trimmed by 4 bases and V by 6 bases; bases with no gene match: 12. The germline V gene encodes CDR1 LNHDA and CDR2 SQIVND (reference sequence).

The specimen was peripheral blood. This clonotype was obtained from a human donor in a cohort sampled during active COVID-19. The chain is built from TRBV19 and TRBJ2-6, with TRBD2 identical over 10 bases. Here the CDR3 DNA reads TGTGCCAGTAGACGGGCTAGCGGGAGTGCAAGGGGGGCCAACGTCCTGACTTTC. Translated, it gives CASRRASGSARGANVLTF. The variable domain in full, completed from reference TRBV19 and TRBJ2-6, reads DGGITQSPKYLFRKEGQNVTLSCEQNLNHDAMYWYRQDPGQGLRLIYYSQIVNDFQKGDIAEGYSVSREKKESFPLTVTSAQKNPTAFYLCASRRASGSARGANVLTFGAGSRLTVL.